The clone carrying this TCR beta chain has a handful of counts. TCR sequencing used cDNA made by reverse transcription of extracted RNA. Only in-frame clones appear in the TCRdb table, and some are missing; sequencing was by immunoSEQ multiplex PCR. Among 180,000 or so clones listed, roughly 46% were seen once. These data belong to a study of CD8+ T cells in alopecia areata. As to treatment: oral pan-JAK inhibitor, 5-10 mg twice daily. CDR1 is ENHRY, CDR2 SYGVKD, per germline. This CDR3 contains 13 residues. Trimming removed 0 bases from V and 3 bases from J, with 4 bases in between. This chain uses TRBV10-3 with TRBJ2-3; D remains unclear. The source material was CD8+ T cells sorted from blood, sampled around week 53, from a patient treated with tofacitinib. This TCR was recovered from a human donor with alopecia areata. This CDR3 reads CAISESTTDTQYF. The CDR3 DNA follows: TGTGCCATCAGTGAGTCAACGACAGATACGCAGTATTTT.